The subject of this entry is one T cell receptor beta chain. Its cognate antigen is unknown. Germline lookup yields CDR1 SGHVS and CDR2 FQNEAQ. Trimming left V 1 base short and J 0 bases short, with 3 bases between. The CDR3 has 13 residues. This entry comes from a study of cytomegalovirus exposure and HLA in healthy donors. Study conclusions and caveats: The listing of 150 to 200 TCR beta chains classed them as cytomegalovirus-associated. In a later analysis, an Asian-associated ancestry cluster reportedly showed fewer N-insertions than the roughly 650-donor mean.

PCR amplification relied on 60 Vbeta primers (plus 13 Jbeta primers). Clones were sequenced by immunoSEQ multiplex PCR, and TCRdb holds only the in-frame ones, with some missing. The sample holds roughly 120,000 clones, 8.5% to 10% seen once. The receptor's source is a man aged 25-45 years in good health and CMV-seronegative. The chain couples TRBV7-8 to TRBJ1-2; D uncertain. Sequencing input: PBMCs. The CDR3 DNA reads TGTGCCAGCAGCTTAGGAGCTAACTATGGCTACACCTTC. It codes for CASSLGANYGYTF.